This record covers a single TCR beta chain. Its specificity is not known. As the sequencing template, cDNA was produced by extracting RNA and reverse transcribing it. The protocol was immunoSEQ multiplex PCR, while the TCRdb copy is restricted to in-frame clones and leaves out a portion. The sample lists more than 90,000 clones; less than 80% were seen once. This specimen belongs to a study of CD8+ T cells in alopecia areata. Findings and limits, study-wide: Clonality exceeded that of normal scalp in lesional scalp, most notably in alopecia totalis/universalis.

Trimming took 4 bases from V and 6 from J, leaving 17 bases between them. There are 14 residues in the CDR3. Germline V lookup: CDR1 SGHRS, CDR2 YFSETQ. The TCR originated in a human donor in good health. This sequence joins TRBV5-1 and TRBJ2-7, with D perhaps TRBD1 or TRBD2 (5 bases each). The source material was CD4+ T cells sorted from blood. CDR3 amino acids: CASSPRRPGAEQYF. The CDR3, as DNA: TGCGCCAGCAGCCCCCGTCGTCCCGGGGCCGAGCAGTACTTC.